What follows is one T cell receptor (beta chain) and its context. These data originate in a study of blood T cell repertoires in COVID-19. Study summary: Some COVID-19 samples were acute and others convalescent; all came from the United States, Italy and Spain. Nucleic acid was either cDNA or gDNA, and it came from T cells, B-cell-depleted T cells, or PBMCs.

Source study methods: By means of reference gene primer amplification, nucleated cell counts were estimated. This table comes from immunoSEQ multiplex PCR, and its TCRdb copy is limited to in-frame clones, with some not included. V and J calls and clone size are as listed in that table; D and trimming were resolved from the DNA. This sample carries 150,000 or so clones, 88% of them seen once, and the ten largest clones take under 13%. Sequencing input: peripheral blood. The sequence was obtained from a man in his fifties with acute or convalescent COVID-19.

CDR3 bases: TGTGCCAGCAGTTACCGGACTGTGACCCTCGGCGGCTACACCTTC. Amino acids: CASSYRTVTLGGYTF. V is TRBV6-2 or TRBV6-3 and J is TRBJ1-2; D is unresolved. The V and J ends lost 2 bases and 8 bases respectively, with 18 bases between them. The germline gives CDR1 MNHEY, CDR2 SVGEGT. The CDR3 has 15 residues.